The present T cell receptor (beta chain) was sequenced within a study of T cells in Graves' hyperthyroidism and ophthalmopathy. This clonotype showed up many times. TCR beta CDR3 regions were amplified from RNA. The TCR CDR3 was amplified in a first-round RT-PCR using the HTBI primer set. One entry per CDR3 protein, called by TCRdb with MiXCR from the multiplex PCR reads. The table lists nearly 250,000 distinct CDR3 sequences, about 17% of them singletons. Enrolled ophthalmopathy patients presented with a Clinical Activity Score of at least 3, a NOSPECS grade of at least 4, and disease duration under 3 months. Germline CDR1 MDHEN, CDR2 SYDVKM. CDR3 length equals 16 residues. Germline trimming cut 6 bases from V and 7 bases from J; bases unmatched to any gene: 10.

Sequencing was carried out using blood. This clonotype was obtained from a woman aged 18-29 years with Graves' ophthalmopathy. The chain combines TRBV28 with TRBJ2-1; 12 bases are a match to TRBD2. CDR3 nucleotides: TGTGCCAGCAGCCGTAGACTAGCGGGAGAGGGAAATGAGCAGTTCTTC. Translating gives CASSRRLAGEGNEQFF.